Listed below are T cell receptor beta chains from one sample, sequenced in a study of molecular identifiers for immune sequencing clone quantification. From the PCR reads, TCRdb called clonotypes with MiXCR, one entry per CDR3 protein. The sample lists hundreds of thousands of distinct CDR3 sequences; around 25% were seen once. Material: naive CD8+ T cells from blood, with Jurkat cell RNA spiked in. The origin of the receptors is a human donor in good health. Some libraries in this study had Jurkat cell RNA spiked in. The CDR3 runs from the conserved cysteine through the conserved F or W. D genes are given only for firm matches. Clone size is stated in some rows and not others, as once, few, many or a class when expanded.

CDR3 | DNA | D | V | length | size | J
CARSPWNQAGALFF | TGTGCCCGCAGCCCCTGGAACCAAGCCGGGGCGCTGTTTTTT | . | TRBV7-8 | 14 | once | TRBJ2-2
CASRPTGGSYEQYF | TGTGCCAGCAGACCAACCGGTGGTTCCTACGAGCAGTACTTC | . | TRBV14 | 14 | . | TRBJ2-7
CASSPDREDPGANVLTF | TGTGCCAGCAGCCCGGACAGGGAGGATCCTGGGGCCAACGTCCTGACTTTC | TRBD1 | TRBV13 | 17 | many | TRBJ2-6
CASSIDRGSTDTQYF | TGTGCCAGTAGTATAGACAGGGGGAGCACAGATACGCAGTATTTT | TRBD1 | TRBV7-9 | 15 | many | TRBJ2-3
CAGSLEGNSYEQYF | TGTGCCGGCAGCTTAGAAGGGAATTCCTACGAGCAGTACTTC | . | TRBV7-9 | 14 | once | TRBJ2-7
CASSFGQNHGYTF | TGTGCCAGCAGCTTTGGGCAGAACCATGGCTACACCTTC | . | TRBV5-3 | 13 | . | TRBJ1-2
CAWSVTGADATYEKLFF | TGTGCCTGGAGTGTCACCGGGGCAGATGCAACTTATGAAAAACTGTTTTTT | . | TRBV30 | 17 | . | TRBJ1-4
CASSSPQGNEQFF | TGTGCCAGCAGTTCCCCCCAAGGGAATGAGCAGTTCTTC | . | TRBV28 | 13 | . | TRBJ2-1
CASSEREWGGDTQYF | TGTGCCAGCAGTGAGAGGGAGTGGGGTGGAGATACGCAGTATTTT | . | TRBV27 | 15 | . | TRBJ2-3
CASSQDLGLDEPQHF | TGCGCCAGCAGCCAAGATTTAGGTTTGGATGAGCCCCAGCATTTT | . | TRBV4-3 | 15 | many | TRBJ1-5
CASSFLKRKRGGFSNEQFF | TGTGCCAGCAGTTTTCTCAAAAGAAAGCGGGGGGGTTTCTCCAATGAGCAGTTCTTC | TRBD2 | TRBV27 | 19 | few | TRBJ2-1
CASSSLDRGVFGSTF | TGTGCCAGCAGCTCCTTGGACAGGGGGGTTTTTGGCTCCACCTTC | TRBD1 | TRBV7-6 | 15 | . | TRBJ1-2
CASSLGGLANAGELFF | TGTGCCAGCAGTTTAGGGGGACTAGCGAACGCCGGGGAGCTGTTTTTT | TRBD2 | TRBV12-3/TRBV12-4 | 16 | . | TRBJ2-2
CPSRGGGQLGGYTF | TGTCCCAGCAGAGGGGGGGGCCAATTGGGGGGCTACACCTTC | . | TRBV27 | 14 | once | TRBJ1-2
CASSTRDWVVYEQYF | TGTGCCAGCAGCACCAGAGACTGGGTCGTATACGAGCAGTACTTC | . | TRBV7-9 | 15 | . | TRBJ2-7
CASSYTTVCGELFF | TGTGCCAGCAGTTACACGACAGTTTGCGGGGAGCTGTTTTTT | . | TRBV6-5 | 14 | . | TRBJ2-2
CASSLRGLEKTQYF | TGTGCCAGCAGTTTACGGGGATTGGAGAAGACCCAGTACTTC | . | TRBV28 | 14 | few | TRBJ2-5
CASSPTGARGYTF | TGTGCCAGCAGCCCAACAGGGGCTCGCGGCTACACCTTC | TRBD1 | TRBV7-9 | 13 | . | TRBJ1-2
CASSIQMGRDNNQPQHF | TGTGCCAGTAGTATCCAGATGGGCAGGGACAACAATCAGCCCCAGCATTTT | . | TRBV19 | 17 | few | TRBJ1-5
CASSSGVTGKETQYF | TGTGCCAGCAGCTCCGGAGTAACAGGCAAAGAGACCCAGTACTTC | . | TRBV11-2 | 15 | . | TRBJ2-5
CASSLPRGLVNEQFF | TGTGCCAGCAGTTTACCCAGGGGGCTGGTCAATGAGCAGTTCTTC | TRBD1 | TRBV12-3/TRBV12-4 | 15 | many | TRBJ2-1
CASSYRQGAGTGELFF | TGTGCCAGCAGTTACAGGCAGGGGGCTGGCACCGGGGAGCTGTTTTTT | TRBD1 | TRBV6-2/TRBV6-3 | 16 | few | TRBJ2-2
CSAREGNTGYGYTF | TGCAGTGCTAGAGAAGGAAACACAGGCTATGGCTACACCTTC | . | TRBV20-1 | 14 | many | TRBJ1-2
CASRLGGRNTEAFF | TGTGCCAGCAGACTAGGGGGCCGAAACACTGAAGCTTTCTTT | TRBD1 | TRBV28 | 14 | many | TRBJ1-1
CASSGRDEQFF | TGTGCCAGCAGCGGAAGGGATGAGCAGTTCTTC | . | TRBV7-9 | 11 | . | TRBJ2-1
CASSLGASDEQFF | TGTGCCAGTAGCCTCGGGGCGAGCGATGAGCAGTTCTTC | . | TRBV19 | 13 | . | TRBJ2-1
CASTGPGETQYF | TGTGCCAGCACGGGGCCAGGGGAGACCCAGTACTTC | . | TRBV7-6 | 12 | . | TRBJ2-5
CAGSQSGQGWSTEAFF | TGCGCCGGCAGTCAATCGGGACAGGGCTGGAGCACTGAAGCTTTCTTT | TRBD1 | TRBV23-1 | 16 | . | TRBJ1-1
CAWSQTGESYGYTF | TGTGCCTGGAGTCAAACAGGGGAAAGCTATGGCTACACCTTC | TRBD1 | TRBV30 | 14 | few | TRBJ1-2
CASSVSGDRGTGANVLTF | TGTGCCAGCAGCGTATCAGGGGACAGGGGAACTGGGGCCAACGTCCTGACTTTC | TRBD1 | TRBV9 | 18 | many | TRBJ2-6
CASSLSAKRNTEAFF | TGTGCCAGCAGTTTATCGGCTAAGCGGAACACTGAAGCTTTCTTT | . | TRBV27 | 15 | . | TRBJ1-1
CASSQVYRDYSYNEQFF | TGTGCCAGCAGCCAAGTTTACCGGGACTACTCCTACAATGAGCAGTTCTTC | TRBD2 | TRBV3-1 | 17 | . | TRBJ2-1
CASSLSSGSPTDTQYF | TGTGCCAGCAGTTTGTCTAGCGGGAGCCCCACAGATACGCAGTATTTT | TRBD2 | TRBV27 | 16 | many | TRBJ2-3
CASSYPGMGYSNQPQHF | TGTGCCAGCAGTTACCCGGGGATGGGGTATAGCAATCAGCCCCAGCATTTT | . | TRBV6-2/TRBV6-3 | 17 | few | TRBJ1-5
CASSPPGGAAEKLFF | TGTGCCAGCAGCCCCCCGGGGGGCGCAGCCGAAAAACTGTTTTTT | . | TRBV7-9 | 15 | many | TRBJ1-4
CASSQDETSPYEQYF | TGCGCCAGCAGCCAAGATGAGACGAGCCCCTACGAGCAGTACTTC | . | TRBV4-1 | 15 | few | TRBJ2-7
CASSSRLASPSNTGELFF | TGTGCCAGCAGCTCCCGACTAGCATCCCCTTCGAACACCGGGGAGCTGTTTTTT | TRBD2 | TRBV7-9 | 18 | many | TRBJ2-2
CASLDREGTYEQYF | TGTGCCAGCCTTGACAGGGAAGGGACCTACGAGCAGTACTTC | TRBD1 | TRBV6-2/TRBV6-3 | 14 | . | TRBJ2-7